This T cell receptor beta chain was obtained from a study of molecular identifiers for immune sequencing clone quantification. The germline V gene encodes CDR1 SGHRS and CDR2 YFSETQ. V was pared by 3 bases and J by 4 bases, with 8 bases between. The CDR3 is 13 residues long. TCRdb recomputed calls from the PCR reads with MiXCR, one row per CDR3 protein. The sample contains over 85,000 distinct CDR3 sequences, 21% of which appear only once. The chain recombines TRBV5-1 with TRBJ2-1; no definite D call. This sequence was found in a human donor in good health. Some libraries in this study had Jurkat cell RNA spiked in. Sequences were obtained from naive CD8+ T cells from blood, with Jurkat cell RNA spiked in. As to subset: FACS-sorted CD8+CD4-CCR7+CD45RA+ naive T cells. Here the CDR3 DNA reads TGCGCCAGCAGCTCCGAGACGTACAATGAGCAGTTCTTC. It encodes CASSSETYNEQFF.